The rows below give T cell receptor beta chains drawn from one sample of a study of CD4 T cells in relation to SARS-CoV-2 and coronaviruses. What these receptors recognize is not known. Profiled with immunoSEQ multiplex PCR; TCRdb holds only in-frame clones, not every one. The table has about 21,000 clones, 76% seen once; the top ten hold roughly 17%. Sequenced sample: CD4+ T cells from PBMCs, cultured in vitro. The receptors shown here come from a human donor in good health. CDR3s include the opening cysteine and the closing phenylalanine or tryptophan. The D gene is left open where the match is weak. The listing skips clone size in some rows; elsewhere it reads once, few, many or a size class.

J: TRBJ1-1
V: TRBV2
size: .
D: .
CDR3: CASSELQGIEAFF
DNA: TGTGCCAGCAGTGAACTGCAGGGGATTGAAGCTTTCTTT

J: TRBJ1-6
V: TRBV4-1
size: .
D: TRBD1
CDR3: CASSREERTGSGPLHF
DNA: TGCGCCAGCAGCCGGGAGGAAAGGACAGGGTCGGGCCCCCTCCACTTT

J: TRBJ1-1
V: TRBV3-1/TRBV3-2
size: few
D: TRBD1
CDR3: CASSHQDRGTEAFF
DNA: TGTGCCAGCAGCCACCAAGACAGGGGCACTGAAGCTTTCTTT

J: TRBJ1-6
V: TRBV12-5
size: few
D: .
CDR3: CASGLAYNSPLHF
DNA: TGTGCTAGTGGTTTGGCCTATAATTCACCCCTCCACTTT

J: TRBJ2-3
V: TRBV18
size: .
D: TRBD2
CDR3: CASSPPIAGARADTQYF
DNA: TGTGCCAGCTCACCACCGATTGCGGGAGCCAGGGCAGATACGCAGTATTTT

J: TRBJ2-5
V: TRBV30
size: .
D: TRBD2
CDR3: CAWSAVGLGLQETQYF
DNA: TGTGCCTGGAGCGCCGTCGGACTAGGCCTCCAAGAGACCCAGTACTTC

J: TRBJ2-7
V: TRBV11-2
size: .
D: TRBD2
CDR3: CASSFTSGSPEQYF
DNA: TGTGCCAGCAGCTTCACTAGCGGGAGCCCCGAGCAGTACTTC

J: TRBJ1-1
V: TRBV30
size: .
D: TRBD1
CDR3: CAWSRRDRANAEAFF
DNA: TGTGCCTGGAGTCGTCGGGACAGGGCTAACGCTGAAGCTTTCTTT

J: TRBJ2-7
V: TRBV13
size: .
D: TRBD2
CDR3: CASVRREVSYEQYF
DNA: TGTGCCAGCGTGAGGCGGGAGGTTTCCTACGAGCAGTACTTC

J: TRBJ2-2
V: TRBV19
size: few
D: TRBD2
CDR3: CASSPPVGSGTTGELFF
DNA: TGTGCCAGTAGCCCTCCCGTTGGTAGCGGGACCACCGGGGAGCTGTTTTTT

J: TRBJ1-5
V: TRBV5-1
size: .
D: .
CDR3: CASSLVGGQPQHF
DNA: TGCGCCAGCAGCTTGGTGGGGGGACAGCCCCAGCATTTT

J: TRBJ2-7
V: TRBV5-4
size: .
D: TRBD2
CDR3: CASSLAGTRITYEQYF
DNA: TGTGCCAGCAGCTTGGCGGGGACTAGGATAACATACGAGCAGTACTTC

J: TRBJ1-1
V: TRBV6-2/TRBV6-3
size: .
D: .
CDR3: CASSYDTEAFF
DNA: TGTGCCAGCAGTTATGACACTGAAGCTTTCTTT

J: TRBJ2-1
V: TRBV6-4
size: few
D: TRBD2
CDR3: CASSELAGASNEQFF
DNA: TGTGCCAGCAGTGAATTAGCGGGAGCATCGAATGAGCAGTTCTTC

J: TRBJ2-7
V: TRBV27
size: .
D: TRBD2
CDR3: CASSFSSGEFYEQYF
DNA: TGTGCCAGCAGTTTTTCTAGCGGAGAGTTCTACGAGCAGTACTTC

J: TRBJ1-4
V: TRBV12-3/TRBV12-4
size: .
D: .
CDR3: CASSLGQNEKLFF
DNA: TGTGCCAGCAGTTTAGGACAGAATGAAAAACTGTTTTTT

J: TRBJ1-1
V: TRBV24-1
size: .
D: .
CDR3: CATSVGTNTEAFF
DNA: TGTGCCACCAGTGTGGGGACAAACACTGAAGCTTTCTTT

J: TRBJ2-1
V: TRBV5-1
size: .
D: .
CDR3: CASMSDSSYNEQFF
DNA: TGCGCCAGCATGAGCGATAGCTCCTACAATGAGCAGTTCTTC

J: TRBJ2-6
V: TRBV27
size: .
D: .
CDR3: CASSLGGNSGANVLTF
DNA: TGTGCCAGCAGTCTTGGCGGAAACTCTGGGGCCAACGTCCTGACTTTC

J: TRBJ1-4
V: TRBV3-1/TRBV3-2
size: .
D: TRBD1
CDR3: CASSPRQGGGEKLFF
DNA: TGTGCCAGCAGCCCCCGACAGGGTGGAGGTGAAAAACTGTTTTTT

J: TRBJ2-3
V: TRBV5-5
size: .
D: .
CDR3: CASSLALMGFTDTQYF
DNA: TGTGCCAGCAGCTTGGCGTTGATGGGGTTCACAGATACGCAGTATTTT

J: TRBJ2-7
V: TRBV10-2
size: few
D: TRBD1
CDR3: CASSESNRGTYEQYF
DNA: TGCGCCAGCAGTGAGTCAAACAGGGGGACCTACGAGCAGTACTTC

J: TRBJ1-2
V: TRBV12-3/TRBV12-4
size: .
D: .
CDR3: CASLRGGNGYTF
DNA: TGTGCCAGCTTACGGGGAGGGAACGGCTACACCTTC

J: TRBJ2-7
V: TRBV9
size: .
D: .
CDR3: CASSVAGQGADEQYF
DNA: TGTGCCAGCAGCGTAGCGGGGCAGGGCGCGGACGAGCAGTACTTC

J: TRBJ2-7
V: TRBV3-1/TRBV3-2
size: once
D: .
CDR3: CASSQGPDYEQYF
DNA: TGTGCCAGCAGCCAAGGTCCAGACTACGAGCAGTACTTC

J: TRBJ2-3
V: TRBV4-2
size: .
D: .
CDR3: CASSQEGRASGTDTQYF
DNA: TGTGCCAGCAGCCAAGAAGGTCGTGCTAGCGGCACAGATACGCAGTATTTT

J: TRBJ2-3
V: TRBV3-1/TRBV3-2
size: .
D: TRBD2
CDR3: CASSRLAGGTTDTQYF
DNA: TGTGCCAGCAGCCGACTAGCGGGAGGGACCACAGATACGCAGTATTTT

J: TRBJ1-6
V: TRBV6-2/TRBV6-3
size: .
D: TRBD1
CDR3: CASSTGQGGSLYNSPLHF
DNA: TGTGCCAGCAGTACGGGACAGGGGGGATCGCTCTATAATTCACCCCTCCACTTT

J: TRBJ1-6
V: TRBV18
size: .
D: .
CDR3: CASSRGTQNSPLHF
DNA: TGTGCCAGCTCACGCGGAACACAGAATTCACCCCTCCACTTT

J: TRBJ2-5
V: TRBV2
size: .
D: TRBD1
CDR3: CASNRDRQETQYF
DNA: TGTGCCAGCAACCGGGACAGGCAAGAGACCCAGTACTTC

J: TRBJ2-2
V: TRBV5-1
size: once
D: .
CDR3: CASSLAGPTNTGELFF
DNA: TGCGCCAGCAGCTTGGCAGGTCCTACGAACACCGGGGAGCTGTTTTTT

J: TRBJ2-5
V: TRBV5-1
size: .
D: .
CDR3: CASSLALGRETQYF
DNA: TGCGCCAGCAGCTTGGCCTTGGGGCGGGAGACCCAGTACTTC

J: TRBJ2-7
V: TRBV4-1
size: few
D: TRBD1
CDR3: CASSTMRDRGGYEQYF
DNA: TGCGCCAGCAGTACAATGCGGGACAGGGGTGGGTACGAGCAGTACTTC

J: TRBJ1-2
V: TRBV5-6
size: .
D: .
CDR3: CASSPGAGDYGYTF
DNA: TGTGCCAGCAGCCCCGGCGCAGGGGATTATGGCTACACCTTC

J: TRBJ2-3
V: TRBV18
size: .
D: .
CDR3: CASSPPTRVADTQYF
DNA: TGTGCCAGCTCACCACCCACTAGAGTGGCAGATACGCAGTATTTT

J: TRBJ2-1
V: TRBV19
size: .
D: TRBD2
CDR3: CASSIEGGSYNEQFF
DNA: TGTGCCAGTAGTATTGAGGGAGGGTCCTACAATGAGCAGTTCTTC

J: TRBJ1-6
V: TRBV4-1
size: .
D: .
CDR3: CASSQQTSSYNSPLHF
DNA: TGCGCCAGCAGCCAACAGACTAGCTCCTATAATTCACCCCTCCACTTT

J: TRBJ2-2
V: TRBV15
size: .
D: .
CDR3: CATSIMKGTGELFF
DNA: TGTGCCACCAGCATTATGAAGGGAACCGGGGAGCTGTTTTTT

J: TRBJ1-5
V: TRBV6-1
size: .
D: .
CDR3: CASSEDRSPQHF
DNA: TGTGCCAGCAGTGAAGACAGGAGTCCCCAGCATTTT

J: TRBJ2-3
V: TRBV9
size: .
D: .
CDR3: CASSVVGSADTQYF
DNA: TGTGCCAGCAGCGTAGTGGGGAGCGCGGATACGCAGTATTTT

J: TRBJ2-1
V: TRBV9
size: .
D: .
CDR3: CASSVDPDPSYNEQFF
DNA: TGTGCCAGCAGCGTAGACCCCGACCCCTCCTACAATGAGCAGTTCTTC

J: TRBJ1-3
V: TRBV27
size: .
D: .
CDR3: CASSSGVGIKNTIYF
DNA: TGTGCCAGCAGCTCCGGGGTCGGAATTAAAAACACCATATATTTT

J: TRBJ1-6
V: TRBV9
size: .
D: TRBD1
CDR3: CASSVTDRADTLHF
DNA: TGTGCCAGCAGCGTAACGGACAGGGCAGACACCCTCCACTTT

J: TRBJ2-1
V: TRBV24-1
size: .
D: .
CDR3: CATSEPRLDFHRFF
DNA: TGTGCCACCAGTGAGCCGCGACTAGATTTTCACCGGTTCTTC

J: TRBJ2-1
V: TRBV7-9
size: .
D: .
CDR3: CASSRDLGEQFF
DNA: TGTGCCAGCAGCCGAGACCTGGGGGAGCAGTTCTTC

J: TRBJ2-1
V: TRBV6-5
size: .
D: .
CDR3: CASSTTYEQFF
DNA: TGTGCCAGCAGCACCACATATGAGCAGTTCTTC

J: TRBJ2-5
V: TRBV7-2
size: .
D: TRBD1
CDR3: CASSPNPGQGGETQYF
DNA: TGTGCCAGCAGCCCAAACCCGGGACAGGGAGGGGAGACCCAGTACTTC

J: TRBJ2-1
V: TRBV7-9
size: .
D: TRBD2
CDR3: CASSPAGSGLYEQFF
DNA: TGTGCCAGCAGCCCCGCGGGTAGCGGGCTCTATGAGCAGTTCTTC

J: TRBJ2-1
V: TRBV7-2
size: .
D: .
CDR3: CASSLEGQTYNEQFF
DNA: TGTGCCAGCAGCTTAGAGGGACAAACCTACAATGAGCAGTTCTTC

J: TRBJ1-6
V: TRBV28
size: once
D: .
CDR3: CASSSNSPLHF
DNA: TGTGCCAGCAGTTCGAATTCACCCCTCCACTTT

J: TRBJ1-5
V: TRBV5-6
size: .
D: .
CDR3: CASSLGGLFSNQPQHF
DNA: TGTGCCAGCAGCTTGGGGGGACTTTTTAGCAATCAGCCCCAGCATTTT